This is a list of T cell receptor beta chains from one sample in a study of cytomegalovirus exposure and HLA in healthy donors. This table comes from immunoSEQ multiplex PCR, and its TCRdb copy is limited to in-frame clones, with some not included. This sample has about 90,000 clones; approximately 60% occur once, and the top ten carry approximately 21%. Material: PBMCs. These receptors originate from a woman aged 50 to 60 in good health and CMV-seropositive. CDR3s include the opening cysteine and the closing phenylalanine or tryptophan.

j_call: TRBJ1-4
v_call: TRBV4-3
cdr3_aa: CASSQDYVGWEANEKLFF

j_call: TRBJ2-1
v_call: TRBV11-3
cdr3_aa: CASSAKRGGRNEQFF

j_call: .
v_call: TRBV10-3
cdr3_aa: CAISDWGEAVTYEQYF

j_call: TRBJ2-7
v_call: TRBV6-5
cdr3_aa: CASSRAGAYEQYF

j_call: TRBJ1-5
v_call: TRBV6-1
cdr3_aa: CASSDTGTQPQHF

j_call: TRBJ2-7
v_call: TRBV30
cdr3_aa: CALDRTSIYEQYF

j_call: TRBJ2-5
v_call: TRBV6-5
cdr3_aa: CASSPQGAAAKTQYF

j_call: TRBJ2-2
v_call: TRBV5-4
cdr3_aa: CASSIQGNTGELFF

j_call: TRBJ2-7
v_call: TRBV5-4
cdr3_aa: CASGRTGSDEQYF

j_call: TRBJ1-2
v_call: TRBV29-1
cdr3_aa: CSVAFDGEGYGYTF

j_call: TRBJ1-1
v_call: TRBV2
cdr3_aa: CASSKGQAPNTEAFF

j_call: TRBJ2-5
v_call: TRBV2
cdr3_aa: CASVGLRDFQETQYF

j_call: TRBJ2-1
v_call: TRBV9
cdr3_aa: CASSPSSGGYNEQFF

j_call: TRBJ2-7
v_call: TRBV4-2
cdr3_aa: CASSQVSGGAYEQYF

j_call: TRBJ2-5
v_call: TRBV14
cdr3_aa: CASSQTPTGTPKETQYF

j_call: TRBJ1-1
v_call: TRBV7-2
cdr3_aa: CASSPTTVTEAFF

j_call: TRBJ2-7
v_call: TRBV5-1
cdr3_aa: CASSLGPPGQDTYEQYF

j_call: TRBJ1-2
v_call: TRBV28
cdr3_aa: CASSPRTGTGGYTF

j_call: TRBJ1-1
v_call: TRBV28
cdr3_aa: CASRSGTGGPNTEAFF

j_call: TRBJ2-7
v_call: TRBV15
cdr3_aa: CATSGIRDRDNEQYF

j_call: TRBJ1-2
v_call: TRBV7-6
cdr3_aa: CASSPSGTGLPGGYTF

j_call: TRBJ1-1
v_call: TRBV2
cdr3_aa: CASSESAGAFF

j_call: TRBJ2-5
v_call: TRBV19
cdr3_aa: CASSSGTDLQETQYF

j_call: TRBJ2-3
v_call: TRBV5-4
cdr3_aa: CASSFRGVTDTQYF

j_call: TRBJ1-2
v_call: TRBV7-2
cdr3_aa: CASSSRSGAVGGYTF

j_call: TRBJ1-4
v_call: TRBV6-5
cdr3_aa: CASSFEGSEKLFF

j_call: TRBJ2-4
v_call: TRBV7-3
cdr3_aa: CASSLNSFGTGENIQYF

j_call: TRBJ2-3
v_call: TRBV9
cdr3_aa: CASSVEAGTDTQYF

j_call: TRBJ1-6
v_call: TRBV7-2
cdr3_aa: CASTGQVNSPLHF

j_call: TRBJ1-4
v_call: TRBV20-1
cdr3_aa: CSARQGEKLFF

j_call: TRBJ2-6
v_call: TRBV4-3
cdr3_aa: CASSQVPPQGAILSGANVLTF